This TCR beta chain originates from a study of cytomegalovirus exposure and HLA in healthy donors. Vbeta (60) and Jbeta (13) primers were used in the PCR. TCRdb's copy holds only in-frame clones and misses some; the assay was immunoSEQ multiplex PCR. Counted here are around 150,000 clones, approximately 76% occurring once; the ten biggest clones make up less than 2%. As concerns this clone: The antigen remains unidentified.

Study results and caveats: Through in vitro validation, three CMV-associated chains were shown to be specific for CMV antigens. The classifier was said to identify cytomegalovirus status with high specificity and sensitivity. Prior analysis indicated that the majority of TCR beta V segments exhibited productivity approximately 90% or approximately 30% of the time. In terms of immune exposure information, only CMV serostatus was available.

Germline V gene sequence: CDR1 SQVTM, CDR2 ANQGSEA. CDR3 size: 13 residues. J lost 5 bases, V lost 6 bases, and 7 bases had no gene match. Sequencing was done on a sample of PBMCs. The sequence came from a man aged 40-49 years in good health and CMV-seronegative. The rearrangement uses TRBV29-1 and TRBJ1-1; 9 positions agree with TRBD1. The DNA for the CDR3 is TGCAGCGTCCGCTTAGGGACAGGGACTGAAGCTTTCTTT. This translates into CSVRLGTGTEAFF.